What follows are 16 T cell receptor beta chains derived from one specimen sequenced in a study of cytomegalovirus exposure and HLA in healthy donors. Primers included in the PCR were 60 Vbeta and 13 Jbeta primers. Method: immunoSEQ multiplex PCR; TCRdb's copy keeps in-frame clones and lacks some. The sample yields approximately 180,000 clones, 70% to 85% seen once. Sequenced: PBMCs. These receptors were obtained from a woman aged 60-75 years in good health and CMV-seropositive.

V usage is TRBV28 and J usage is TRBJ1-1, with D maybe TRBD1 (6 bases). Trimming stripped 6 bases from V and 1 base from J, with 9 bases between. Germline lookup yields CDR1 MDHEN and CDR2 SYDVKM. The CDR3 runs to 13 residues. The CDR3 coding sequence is TGTGCCAGCAGACGGGGACAGAACACTGAAGCTTTCTTT. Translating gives CASRRGQNTEAFF.

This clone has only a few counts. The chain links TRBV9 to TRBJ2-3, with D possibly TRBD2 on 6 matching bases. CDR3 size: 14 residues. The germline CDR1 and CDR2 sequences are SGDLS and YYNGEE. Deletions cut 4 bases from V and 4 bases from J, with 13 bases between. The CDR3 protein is CASSPGTRPDTQYF. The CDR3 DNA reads TGTGCCAGCAGCCCCGGGACTCGGCCAGATACGCAGTATTTT.

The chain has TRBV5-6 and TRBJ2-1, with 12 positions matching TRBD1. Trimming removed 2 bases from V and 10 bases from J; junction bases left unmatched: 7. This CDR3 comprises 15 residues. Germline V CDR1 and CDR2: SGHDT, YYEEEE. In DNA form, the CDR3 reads TGTGCCAGCAGCTTTGGGGGACAGGGGGCTTCCGAGCAGTTCTTC. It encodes CASSFGGQGASEQFF.

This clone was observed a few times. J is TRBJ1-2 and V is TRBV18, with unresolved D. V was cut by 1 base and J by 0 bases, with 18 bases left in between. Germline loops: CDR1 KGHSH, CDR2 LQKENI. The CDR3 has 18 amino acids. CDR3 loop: CASSPRADTKNSNYGYTF. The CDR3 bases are TGTGCCAGCTCACCACGAGCAGACACCAAAAACTCTAACTATGGCTACACCTTC.

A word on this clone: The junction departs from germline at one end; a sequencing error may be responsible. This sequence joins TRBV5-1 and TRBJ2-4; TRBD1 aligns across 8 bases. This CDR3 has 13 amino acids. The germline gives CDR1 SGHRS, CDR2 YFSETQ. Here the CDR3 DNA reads TGCGCCAGCAGCTCTGGACAGGGAAACAGTCAGTACTTC. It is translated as CASSSGQGNSQYF.

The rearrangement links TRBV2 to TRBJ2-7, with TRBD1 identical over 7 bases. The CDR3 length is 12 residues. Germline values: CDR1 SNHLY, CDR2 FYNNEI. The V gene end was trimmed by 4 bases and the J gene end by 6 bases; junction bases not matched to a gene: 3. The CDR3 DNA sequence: TGTGCCAGCAGTGGACAGGGTCTCGAGCAGTACTTC. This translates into CASSGQGLEQYF.

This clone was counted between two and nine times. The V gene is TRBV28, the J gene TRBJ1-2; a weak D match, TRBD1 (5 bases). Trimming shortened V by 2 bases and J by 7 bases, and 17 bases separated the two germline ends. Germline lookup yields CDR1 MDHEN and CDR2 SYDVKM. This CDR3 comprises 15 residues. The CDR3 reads CASSLRGTSRGGYTF. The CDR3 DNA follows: TGTGCCAGCAGTTTACGAGGGACTTCCCGGGGTGGCTACACCTTC.

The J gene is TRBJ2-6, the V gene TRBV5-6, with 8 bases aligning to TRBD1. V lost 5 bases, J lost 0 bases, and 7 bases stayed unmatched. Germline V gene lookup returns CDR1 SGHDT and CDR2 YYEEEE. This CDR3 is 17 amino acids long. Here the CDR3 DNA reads TGTGCCAGCAGATGGGACAGGCGCCGCTCTGGGGCCAACGTCCTGACTTTC. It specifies CASRWDRRRSGANVLTF. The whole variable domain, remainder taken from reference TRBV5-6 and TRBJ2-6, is DAGVTQSPTHLIKTRGQQVTLRCSPKSGHDTVSWYQQALGQGPQFIFQYYEEEERQRGNFPDRFSGHQFPNYSSELNVNALLLGDSALYLCASRWDRRRSGANVLTFGAGSRLTVL.

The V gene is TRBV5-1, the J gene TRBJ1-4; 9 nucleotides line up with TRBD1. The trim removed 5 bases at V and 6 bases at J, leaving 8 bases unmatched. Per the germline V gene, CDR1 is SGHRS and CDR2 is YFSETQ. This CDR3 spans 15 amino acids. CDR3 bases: TGCGCCAGCAGAGACTCACAGGGGGCGTATGAAAAACTGTTTTTT. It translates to CASRDSQGAYEKLFF.

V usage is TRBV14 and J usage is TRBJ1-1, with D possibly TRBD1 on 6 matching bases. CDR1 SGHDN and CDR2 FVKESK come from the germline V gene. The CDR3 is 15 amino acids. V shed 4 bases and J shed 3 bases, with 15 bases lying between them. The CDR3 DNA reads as TGTGCCAGCAGCCCCTTAACAGGGCCCTACACTGAAGCTTTCTTT. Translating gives CASSPLTGPYTEAFF.

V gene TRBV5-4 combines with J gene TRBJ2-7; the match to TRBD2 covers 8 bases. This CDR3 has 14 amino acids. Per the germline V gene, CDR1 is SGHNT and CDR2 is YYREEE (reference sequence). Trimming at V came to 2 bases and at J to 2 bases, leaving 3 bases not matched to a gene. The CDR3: CASSLSGRTYEQYF. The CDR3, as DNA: TGTGCCAGCAGCTTAAGCGGGAGAACCTACGAGCAGTACTTC.

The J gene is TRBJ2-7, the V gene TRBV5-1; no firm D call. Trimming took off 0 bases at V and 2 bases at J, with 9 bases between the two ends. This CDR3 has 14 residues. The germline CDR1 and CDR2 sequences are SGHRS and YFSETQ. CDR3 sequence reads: CASSLGYNTYEQYF. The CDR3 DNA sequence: TGCGCCAGCAGCTTGGGGTACAACACCTACGAGCAGTACTTC.

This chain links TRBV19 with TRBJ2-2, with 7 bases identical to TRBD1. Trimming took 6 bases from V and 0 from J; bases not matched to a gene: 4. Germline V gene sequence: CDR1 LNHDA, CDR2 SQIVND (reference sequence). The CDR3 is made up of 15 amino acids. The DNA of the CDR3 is TGTGCCAGTAGCAGACAGGGCGCGAACACCGGGGAGCTGTTTTTT. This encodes CASSRQGANTGELFF.

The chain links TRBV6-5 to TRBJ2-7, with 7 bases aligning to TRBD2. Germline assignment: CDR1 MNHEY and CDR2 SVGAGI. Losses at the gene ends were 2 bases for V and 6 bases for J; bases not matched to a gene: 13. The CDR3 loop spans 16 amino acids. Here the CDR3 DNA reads TGTGCCAGCAGTTACGGGCCACGGGCGGGAGCTCTCGAGCAGTACTTC. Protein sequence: CASSYGPRAGALEQYF.

The CDR3 sequence is CASSFDRVQYF. The CDR3 nucleotides are TGTGCCAGCAGCTTTGACAGGGTACAGTACTTC. The chain joins TRBV5-6 to TRBJ2-7; 7 nucleotides line up with TRBD1. The CDR3 is 11 residues long. Trimming at V came to 2 bases and at J to 10 bases, leaving 3 bases not matched to a gene. Germline V gene data show CDR1 as SGHDT and CDR2 as YYEEEE.

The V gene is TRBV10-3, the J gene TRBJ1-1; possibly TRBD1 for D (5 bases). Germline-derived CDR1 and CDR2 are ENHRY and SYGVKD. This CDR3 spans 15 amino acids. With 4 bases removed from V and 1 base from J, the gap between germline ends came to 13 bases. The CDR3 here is CAISAQGPQNTEAFF. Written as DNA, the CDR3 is TGTGCCATCAGTGCTCAGGGCCCTCAGAACACTGAAGCTTTCTTT.